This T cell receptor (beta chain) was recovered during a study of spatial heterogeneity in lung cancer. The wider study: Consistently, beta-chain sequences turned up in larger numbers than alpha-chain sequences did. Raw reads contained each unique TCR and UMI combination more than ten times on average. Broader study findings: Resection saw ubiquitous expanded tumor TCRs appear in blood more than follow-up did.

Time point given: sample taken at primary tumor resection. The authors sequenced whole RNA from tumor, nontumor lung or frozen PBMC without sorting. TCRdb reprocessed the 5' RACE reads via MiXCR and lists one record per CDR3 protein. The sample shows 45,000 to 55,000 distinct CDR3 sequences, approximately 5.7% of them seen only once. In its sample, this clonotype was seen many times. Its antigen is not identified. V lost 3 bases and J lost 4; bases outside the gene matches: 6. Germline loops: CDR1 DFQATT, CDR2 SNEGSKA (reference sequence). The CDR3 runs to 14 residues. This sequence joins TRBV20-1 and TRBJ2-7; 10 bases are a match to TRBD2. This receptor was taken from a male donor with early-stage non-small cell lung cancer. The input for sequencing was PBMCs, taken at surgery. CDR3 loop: CSASSSGSDYEQYF. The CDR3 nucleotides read TGCAGTGCTAGTTCTAGCGGGAGCGATTACGAGCAGTACTTC.